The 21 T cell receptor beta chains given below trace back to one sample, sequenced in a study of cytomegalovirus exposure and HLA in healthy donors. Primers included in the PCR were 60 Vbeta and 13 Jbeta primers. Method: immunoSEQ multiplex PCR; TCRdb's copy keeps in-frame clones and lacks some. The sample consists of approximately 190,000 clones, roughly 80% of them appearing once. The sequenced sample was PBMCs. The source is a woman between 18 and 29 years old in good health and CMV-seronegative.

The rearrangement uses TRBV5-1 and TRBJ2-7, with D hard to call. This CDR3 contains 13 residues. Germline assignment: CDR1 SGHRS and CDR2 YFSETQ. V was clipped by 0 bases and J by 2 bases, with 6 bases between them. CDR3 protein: CASSLDQTYEQYF. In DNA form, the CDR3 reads TGCGCCAGCAGCTTGGACCAGACCTACGAGCAGTACTTC.

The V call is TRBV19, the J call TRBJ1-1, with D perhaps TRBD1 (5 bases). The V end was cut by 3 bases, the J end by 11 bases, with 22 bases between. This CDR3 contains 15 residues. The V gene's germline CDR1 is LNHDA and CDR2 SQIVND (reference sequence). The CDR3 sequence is CASSILGRAEVGAFF. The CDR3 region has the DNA TGTGCCAGTAGTATTCTTGGCAGGGCAGAAGTTGGGGCTTTCTTT.

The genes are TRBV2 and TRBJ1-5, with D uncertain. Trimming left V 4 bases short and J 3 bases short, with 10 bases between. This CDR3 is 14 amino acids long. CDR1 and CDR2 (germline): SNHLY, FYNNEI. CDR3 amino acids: CASSGTQANQPQHF. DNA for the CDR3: TGTGCCAGCAGTGGTACCCAGGCCAATCAGCCCCAGCATTTT.

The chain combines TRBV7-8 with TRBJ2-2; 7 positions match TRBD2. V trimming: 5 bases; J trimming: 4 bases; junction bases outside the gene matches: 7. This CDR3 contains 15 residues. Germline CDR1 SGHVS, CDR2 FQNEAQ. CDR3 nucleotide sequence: TGTGCCAGCAGCGGCTCTAGCGGAGGCACCGGGGAGCTGTTTTTT. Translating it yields CASSGSSGGTGELFF.

CDR3 sequence reads: CASSQDGLSYEQYF. The CDR3 nucleotides are TGTGCCAGCAGCCAGGACGGACTCTCCTACGAGCAGTACTTC. V usage is TRBV7-6 and J usage is TRBJ2-7; D possibly corresponds to TRBD2 (5 bases). Germline V CDR1 and CDR2: SGHVS, FNYEAQ. There are 14 residues in the CDR3. Between the trimmed V and J ends, which lost 5 bases and 0 bases, there was a span of 11 bases.

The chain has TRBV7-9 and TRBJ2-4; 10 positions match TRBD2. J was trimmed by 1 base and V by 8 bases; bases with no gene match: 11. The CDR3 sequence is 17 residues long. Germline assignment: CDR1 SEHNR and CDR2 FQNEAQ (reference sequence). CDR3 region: CASAQREGLGAKNIQYF. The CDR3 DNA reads TGTGCCAGCGCCCAGCGGGAGGGCCTGGGGGCCAAAAACATTCAGTACTTC.

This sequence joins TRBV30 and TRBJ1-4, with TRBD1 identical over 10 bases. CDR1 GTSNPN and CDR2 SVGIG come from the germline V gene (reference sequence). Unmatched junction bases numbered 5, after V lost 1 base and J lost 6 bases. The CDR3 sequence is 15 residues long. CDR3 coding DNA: TGTGCCTGGAGTGCGACAGGGGGCTGGGATGAAAAACTGTTTTTT. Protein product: CAWSATGGWDEKLFF. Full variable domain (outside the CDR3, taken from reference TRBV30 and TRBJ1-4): SQTIHQWPATLVQPVGSPLSLECTVEGTSNPNLYWYRQAAGRGLQLLFYSVGIGQISSEVPQNLSASRPQDRQFILSSKKLLLSDSGFYLCAWSATGGWDEKLFFGSGTQLSVL.

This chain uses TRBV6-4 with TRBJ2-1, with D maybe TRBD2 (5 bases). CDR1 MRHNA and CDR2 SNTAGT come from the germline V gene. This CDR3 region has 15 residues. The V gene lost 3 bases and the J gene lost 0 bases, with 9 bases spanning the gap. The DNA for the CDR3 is TGTGCCAGCAGTGAAGAAGCGGTCTCCTACAATGAGCAGTTCTTC. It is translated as CASSEEAVSYNEQFF.

CDR3 in DNA: TGTGCCAGCAGTCTGGGGGGGCTGAGGACTGGGGCCAACGTCCTGACTTTC. Protein: CASSLGGLRTGANVLTF. V is TRBV28 and J is TRBJ2-6; D is possibly TRBD2 (7 bases). Per germline, CDR1 MDHEN and CDR2 SYDVKM. The V gene lost 5 bases and the J gene lost 2 bases, with 16 bases spanning the gap. The CDR3 is 17 amino acids.

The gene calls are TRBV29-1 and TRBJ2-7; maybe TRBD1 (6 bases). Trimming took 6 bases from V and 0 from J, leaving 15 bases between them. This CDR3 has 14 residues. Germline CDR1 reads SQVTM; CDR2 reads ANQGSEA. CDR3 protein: CSVTRTASSYEQYF. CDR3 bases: TGCAGCGTCACCCGGACAGCCAGCTCCTACGAGCAGTACTTC.

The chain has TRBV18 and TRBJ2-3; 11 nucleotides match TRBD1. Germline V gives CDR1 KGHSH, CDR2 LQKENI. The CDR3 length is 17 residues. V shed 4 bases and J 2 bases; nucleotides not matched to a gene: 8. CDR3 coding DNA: TGTGCCAGCTCACGCGCCCCAGGACAGGGGGCCACAGATACGCAGTATTTT. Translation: CASSRAPGQGATDTQYF.

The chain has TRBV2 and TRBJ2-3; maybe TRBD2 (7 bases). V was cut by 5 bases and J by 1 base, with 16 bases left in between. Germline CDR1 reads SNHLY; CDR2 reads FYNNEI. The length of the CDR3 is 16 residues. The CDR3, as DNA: TGTGCCAGCAGTAAAATGGCGGGGGCGGGCACAGATACGCAGTATTTT. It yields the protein CASSKMAGAGTDTQYF.

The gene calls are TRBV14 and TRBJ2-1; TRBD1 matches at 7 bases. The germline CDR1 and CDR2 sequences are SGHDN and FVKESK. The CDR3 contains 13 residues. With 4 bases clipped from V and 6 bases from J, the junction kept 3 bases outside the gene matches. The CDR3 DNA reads TGTGCCAGCAGCCCCGGGACAGCCAATGAGCAGTTCTTC. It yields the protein CASSPGTANEQFF. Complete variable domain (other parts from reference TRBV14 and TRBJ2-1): EAGVTQFPSHSVIEKGQTVTLRCDPISGHDNLYWYRRVMGKEIKFLLHFVKESKQDESGMPNNRFLAERTGGTYSTLKVQPAELEDSGVYFCASSPGTANEQFFGPGTRLTVL.

The CDR3 protein is CASSIPRDRMGDTQYF. For the CDR3, the DNA is TGCGCCAGCAGCATCCCACGGGACAGAATGGGAGATACGCAGTATTTT. The rearrangement joins TRBV5-1 to TRBJ2-3, with TRBD1 matching 7 bases. J was trimmed by 5 bases and V by 4 bases; bases with no gene match: 13. The germline CDR1 and CDR2 sequences are SGHRS and YFSETQ. The CDR3 sequence is 16 residues long.

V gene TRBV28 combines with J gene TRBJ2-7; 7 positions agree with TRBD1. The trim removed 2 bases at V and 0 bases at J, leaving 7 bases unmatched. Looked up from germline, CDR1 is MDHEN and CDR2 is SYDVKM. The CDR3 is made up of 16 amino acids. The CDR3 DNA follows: TGTGCCAGCAGTTTAATCTTGGGACAGCACTCCTACGAGCAGTACTTC. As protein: CASSLILGQHSYEQYF.

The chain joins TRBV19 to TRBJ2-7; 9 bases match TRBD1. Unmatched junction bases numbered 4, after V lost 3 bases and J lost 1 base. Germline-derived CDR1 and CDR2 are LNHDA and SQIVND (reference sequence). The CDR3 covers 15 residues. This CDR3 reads CASSIPGTGSYEQYF. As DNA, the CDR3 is TGTGCCAGTAGTATCCCCGGGACAGGGTCCTACGAGCAGTACTTC. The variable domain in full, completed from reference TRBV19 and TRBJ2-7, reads DGGITQSPKYLFRKEGQNVTLSCEQNLNHDAMYWYRQDPGQGLRLIYYSQIVNDFQKGDIAEGYSVSREKKESFPLTVTSAQKNPTAFYLCASSIPGTGSYEQYFGPGTRLTVT.

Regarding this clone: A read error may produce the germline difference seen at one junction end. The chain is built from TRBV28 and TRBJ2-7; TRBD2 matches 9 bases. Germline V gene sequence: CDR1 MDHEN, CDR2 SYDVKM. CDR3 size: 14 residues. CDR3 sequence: CASSFPAGGRKPNF. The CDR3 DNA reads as TGTGCCAGCAGTTTCCCTGCGGGAGGGAGGAAGCCGAACTTC.

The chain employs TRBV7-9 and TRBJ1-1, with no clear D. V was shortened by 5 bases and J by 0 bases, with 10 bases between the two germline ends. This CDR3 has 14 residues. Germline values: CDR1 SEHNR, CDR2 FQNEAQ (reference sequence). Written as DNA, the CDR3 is TGTGCCAGCAGCCCAACAGTCTTGAACACTGAAGCTTTCTTT. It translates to CASSPTVLNTEAFF.

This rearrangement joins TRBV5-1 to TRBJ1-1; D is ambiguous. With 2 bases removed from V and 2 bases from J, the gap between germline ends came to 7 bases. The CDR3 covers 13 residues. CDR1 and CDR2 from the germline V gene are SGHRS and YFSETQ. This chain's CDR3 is CASSFLVNTEAFF. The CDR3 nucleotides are TGCGCCAGCAGCTTCCTAGTTAACACTGAAGCTTTCTTT.

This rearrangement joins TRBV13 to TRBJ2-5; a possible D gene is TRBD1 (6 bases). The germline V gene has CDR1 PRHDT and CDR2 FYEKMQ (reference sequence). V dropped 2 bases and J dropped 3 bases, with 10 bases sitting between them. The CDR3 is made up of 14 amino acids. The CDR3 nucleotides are TGTGCCAGCAGCTTATGGGGGCGGGAAGAGACCCAGTACTTC. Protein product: CASSLWGREETQYF.

The CDR3 loop is CASTQGTGTIEQYF. In DNA form, the CDR3 reads TGTGCCAGCACCCAAGGGACAGGGACGATTGAGCAGTACTTC. J is TRBJ2-7 and V is TRBV27; 9 bases are shared with TRBD1. The CDR3 runs to 14 residues. Germline V gives CDR1 MNHEY, CDR2 SMNVEV (reference sequence). V shed 7 bases, J shed 7 bases, and the junction held 11 bases outside the gene matches.